This TCR beta chain comes out of a study of cytotoxic CD8 clonotypes in ibrutinib-treated CLL. Points from the study as a whole: Rising at ibrutinib response, clonality subsequently fell back toward baseline at progression. Clonality (at baseline) was higher than in age-matched healthy donors and tracked circulating CD8+ T-cell counts.

CDR3 length equals 15 residues. Trimming took off 4 bases at V and 5 bases at J, with 17 bases between the two ends. Germline loops: CDR1 SGHAT, CDR2 FQNNGV. Using immunoSEQ multiplex PCR, the repertoire was profiled, and TCRdb retains in-frame clones only, with some absent. The sample includes about 300,000 clones, around 76% of them seen just once. This clone was picked up a small number of times. Its antigen is as yet unknown. The sequencing here drew on PBMCs, taken at disease progression, from a patient treated with ibrutinib. The V call is TRBV11-2, the J call TRBJ2-5; D might be TRBD1 or TRBD2, each matching 6 bases. The clonotype comes from a human donor with chronic lymphocytic leukemia. As DNA, the CDR3 is TGTGCCAGCAGCTGGGGGGCTGGGGGCGGTGAGACCCAGTACTTC. It encodes CASSWGAGGGETQYF.